One and the same sample provided the 19 T cell receptor beta chains below, sequenced in a study of OX40 agonist ivuxolimab in advanced cancers. Assay: immunoSEQ multiplex PCR; the TCRdb copy retains only in-frame clones and omits some. Of about 80,000 clones detected, just over 85% appear once; the ten largest clones hold around 2%. Source: CD4+ or CD8+ T cells sorted from blood, taken in a trial of the OX40 agonist ivuxolimab. The receptor source for this set is an adult with an advanced solid tumor such as melanoma, head and neck, liver or kidney cancer.

The genes are TRBV7-3 and TRBJ2-3, with D maybe TRBD2 (6 bases). Trimming shortened V by 5 bases and J by 5 bases, and 17 bases separated the two germline ends. CDR3 size: 15 residues. Germline CDR1 and CDR2: SGHTA and FQGTGA. CDR3 sequence reads: CASSLRASEVDTQYF. As DNA, the CDR3 is TGTGCCAGCAGCCTAAGGGCTAGCGAGGTAGATACGCAGTATTTT.

The chain carries TRBV10-3 and TRBJ2-5, with TRBD2 identical over 9 bases. The germline V gene has CDR1 ENHRY and CDR2 SYGVKD. The CDR3 is made up of 14 amino acids. J gave up 3 bases and V 4 bases, and 3 bases lay outside the gene matches. The chain's CDR3 is CAISGRTSEETQYF. CDR3 nucleotide sequence: TGTGCCATCAGTGGTAGGACTAGCGAAGAGACCCAGTACTTC.

V gene TRBV11-2 combines with J gene TRBJ2-3; 7 bases fit TRBD2. The V segment lost 7 bases and the J segment 0 bases; nucleotides outside the gene matches: 7. CDR3 size: 15 residues. Germline CDR1 and CDR2: SGHAT and FQNNGV. Here the CDR3 reads CASNSPGLSTDTQYF. CDR3 in DNA: TGTGCCAGCAACTCTCCGGGACTAAGCACAGATACGCAGTATTTT.

This sequence joins TRBV6-5 and TRBJ1-4; D gene uncertain. Trimming took 5 bases from V and 7 from J, leaving 5 bases between them. Looked up from germline, CDR1 is MNHEY and CDR2 is SVGAGI. The CDR3 covers 11 residues. The CDR3 nucleotides are TGTGCCAGCAGTCGCGGTGAAAAACTGTTTTTT. Translated, it gives CASSRGEKLFF.

This chain uses TRBV7-2 with TRBJ1-6, with D perhaps TRBD1 (6 bases). The CDR3 runs 17 residues. Germline CDR1 SGHTA, CDR2 FQGNSA. The V end lost 5 bases, the J end lost 9 bases, and 23 bases lay between the germline ends. As DNA, the CDR3 is TGTGCCAGCAGCCTAGGGGGGGGGTCGACGGGAATTTCACCCCTCCACTTT. Its protein product is CASSLGGGSTGISPLHF.

This clone was seen a few times. The rearrangement joins TRBV13 to TRBJ1-5; D uncertain. The germline CDR1 and CDR2 sequences are PRHDT and FYEKMQ (reference sequence). The CDR3 consists of 13 residues. V was pared by 1 base and J by 11 bases, with 12 bases between. CDR3 coding DNA: TGTGCCAGCAGCTTAGACCTGGGCACAACCCAGCATTTT. Encoded protein: CASSLDLGTTQHF.

CDR3 loop: CASSLGGSGYTF. CDR3 nucleotide sequence: TGTGCCAGCAGCCTGGGGGGGAGCGGCTACACCTTC. This chain connects TRBV28 to TRBJ1-2; maybe TRBD1 (5 bases). The CDR3 is made up of 12 amino acids. V lost 6 bases and J 8 bases, leaving 13 bases between the germline ends. The V gene's germline CDR1 is MDHEN and CDR2 SYDVKM.

The rearrangement links TRBV19 to TRBJ2-1; 14 nucleotides line up with TRBD2. In germline, CDR1 is LNHDA, CDR2 SQIVND (reference sequence). The V segment lost 3 bases and the J segment 3 bases; nucleotides outside the gene matches: 4. The CDR3 spans 17 residues. CDR3 protein: CASSIRTSGGIYNEQFF. The CDR3 coding sequence is TGTGCCAGTAGTATCCGGACTAGCGGGGGGATCTACAATGAGCAGTTCTTC.

This clone was seen only a few times. This chain uses TRBV7-2 with TRBJ1-3; the D is unclear. V lost 5 bases to trimming and J lost 4 bases, with 21 bases between them. The CDR3 loop spans 17 amino acids. CDR1 SGHTA and CDR2 FQGNSA come from the germline V gene. CDR3 in amino acids: CASSPMDLRPAGNTIYF. The CDR3 bases are TGTGCCAGCAGCCCAATGGACTTACGCCCGGCGGGAAACACCATATATTTT.

This sequence joins TRBV5-6 and TRBJ2-5, with TRBD2 as a possible D gene (6 bases). The V gene's germline CDR1 is SGHDT and CDR2 YYEEEE. There are 13 residues in the CDR3. The V end lost 4 bases, the J end lost 7 bases, and 14 bases lay between the germline ends. DNA of the CDR3: TGTGCCAGCAGCAAAGGGAGGACGGGGACCCAGTACTTC. It is translated as CASSKGRTGTQYF. Complete variable domain (other parts from reference TRBV5-6 and TRBJ2-5): DAGVTQSPTHLIKTRGQQVTLRCSPKSGHDTVSWYQQALGQGPQFIFQYYEEEERQRGNFPDRFSGHQFPNYSSELNVNALLLGDSALYLCASSKGRTGTQYFGPGTRLLVL.

The chain employs TRBV2 and TRBJ2-7, with 8 bases that match TRBD2. Germline CDR1 is SNHLY and CDR2 is FYNNEI. This CDR3 region has 15 residues. With 6 bases clipped from V and 7 bases from J, the junction kept 14 bases outside the gene matches. CDR3 coding DNA: TGTGCCAGCAGAAGCGGGGGCCGTCCCATGGATGAGCAGTACTTC. Translated: CASRSGGRPMDEQYF.

This clone was seen a few times. The rearrangement links TRBV21-1 to TRBJ2-7; the table's D call, TRBD1, has no DNA check behind it. TRBV21-1 corresponds to a pseudogene. This CDR3 is 14 amino acids long. The CDR3, as DNA: TGTGCCAGCAGCAAAGCGGCAGGTTCATACGAGCAGTACTTC. This encodes CASSKAAGSYEQYF.

CDR3 amino acids: CASSAGQATDLFSYNEQFF. In nucleotides, the CDR3 is TGCGCCAGCAGCGCGGGACAGGCCACAGACCTTTTTTCCTACAATGAGCAGTTCTTC. The chain couples TRBV5-1 to TRBJ2-1; TRBD1 matches 8 bases. This CDR3 has 19 amino acids. CDR1 and CDR2 (germline): SGHRS, YFSETQ. V trimming: 4 bases; J trimming: 1 base; junction bases outside the gene matches: 16.

The V gene is TRBV7-2, the J gene TRBJ2-7; D might be TRBD1 (5 bases). The CDR3 extends over 17 amino acids. V gave up 1 base and J gave up 4 bases, with 20 bases separating them. Germline CDR1 is SGHTA and CDR2 is FQGNSA. The CDR3 coding sequence is TGTGCCAGCAGCTTAGTCGACCAAAGGACAACGGGTTACGAGCAGTACTTC. It translates to CASSLVDQRTTGYEQYF.

The chain uses TRBV18 and TRBJ2-7; no definite D call. The V end lost 4 bases, the J end lost 5 bases, and 12 bases lay between the germline ends. The V gene's germline CDR1 is KGHSH and CDR2 LQKENI. This CDR3 spans 13 amino acids. CDR3 DNA: TGTGCCAGCTCACTTGTAGATGGAAACGAGCAGTACTTC. This gives the protein CASSLVDGNEQYF.

The chain combines TRBV4-3 with TRBJ2-1, with TRBD1 matching over 8 bases. Germline V gives CDR1 LGHNA, CDR2 YSLEER. Trimming at V came to 0 bases and at J to 6 bases, leaving 7 bases not matched to a gene. CDR3 length: 16 residues. This chain's CDR3 is CASSQDAGGRGNEQFF. CDR3 sequence (DNA): TGCGCCAGCAGCCAAGATGCAGGGGGCAGGGGCAATGAGCAGTTCTTC.

The genes are TRBV4-3 and TRBJ1-6; D gene unclear. This CDR3 contains 16 residues. V gave up 3 bases and J gave up 0 bases, with 9 bases separating them. Germline V CDR1 and CDR2: LGHNA, YSLEER. The CDR3, as DNA: TGCGCCAGCAGCCAGGGCGGGAGCTCCTATAATTCACCCCTCCACTTT. Amino acid sequence: CASSQGGSSYNSPLHF.

This clone was detected a few times. J is TRBJ1-3 and V is TRBV4-3; no reliable D call. CDR3 length equals 15 residues. Between the trimmed V and J ends, which lost 1 base and 5 bases, there was a span of 12 bases. The germline CDR1 and CDR2 sequences are LGHNA and YSLEER. CDR3 in amino acids: CASSQARGGRNTIYF. The CDR3 nucleotides read TGCGCCAGCAGCCAAGCCCGGGGAGGGCGAAACACCATATATTTT.

This rearrangement joins TRBV10-2 to TRBJ2-1; 12 bases agree with TRBD2. The V and J ends lost 8 bases and 0 bases, in that order; junction bases with no gene match: 5. Germline-derived CDR1 and CDR2 are WSHSY and SAAADI. There are 16 residues in the CDR3. The CDR3 is CASPTSGRSSYNEQFF. CDR3 in DNA: TGCGCCAGCCCGACTAGCGGGAGAAGCTCCTACAATGAGCAGTTCTTC.